This T cell receptor beta chain was documented in a study of control samples from healthy donors and cancer patients. The assay was immunoSEQ multiplex PCR, and TCRdb's table has in-frame clones only and misses some. The table includes 170,000 or so clones, 85% to 95% detected once. This sequence was found in a woman aged 18-35 years in good health. The specimen was blood.

The chain's CDR3 is CSVEAGTALSGNTIYF. Here the CDR3 DNA reads TGCAGCGTTGAAGCAGGGACGGCCCTCTCTGGAAACACCATATATTTT. This chain connects TRBV29-1 to TRBJ1-3; D possibly corresponds to TRBD1 (5 bases). The CDR3 has 16 residues. Germline assignment: CDR1 SQVTM and CDR2 ANQGSEA. Trimming removed 1 base from V and 0 bases from J, with 13 bases in between.